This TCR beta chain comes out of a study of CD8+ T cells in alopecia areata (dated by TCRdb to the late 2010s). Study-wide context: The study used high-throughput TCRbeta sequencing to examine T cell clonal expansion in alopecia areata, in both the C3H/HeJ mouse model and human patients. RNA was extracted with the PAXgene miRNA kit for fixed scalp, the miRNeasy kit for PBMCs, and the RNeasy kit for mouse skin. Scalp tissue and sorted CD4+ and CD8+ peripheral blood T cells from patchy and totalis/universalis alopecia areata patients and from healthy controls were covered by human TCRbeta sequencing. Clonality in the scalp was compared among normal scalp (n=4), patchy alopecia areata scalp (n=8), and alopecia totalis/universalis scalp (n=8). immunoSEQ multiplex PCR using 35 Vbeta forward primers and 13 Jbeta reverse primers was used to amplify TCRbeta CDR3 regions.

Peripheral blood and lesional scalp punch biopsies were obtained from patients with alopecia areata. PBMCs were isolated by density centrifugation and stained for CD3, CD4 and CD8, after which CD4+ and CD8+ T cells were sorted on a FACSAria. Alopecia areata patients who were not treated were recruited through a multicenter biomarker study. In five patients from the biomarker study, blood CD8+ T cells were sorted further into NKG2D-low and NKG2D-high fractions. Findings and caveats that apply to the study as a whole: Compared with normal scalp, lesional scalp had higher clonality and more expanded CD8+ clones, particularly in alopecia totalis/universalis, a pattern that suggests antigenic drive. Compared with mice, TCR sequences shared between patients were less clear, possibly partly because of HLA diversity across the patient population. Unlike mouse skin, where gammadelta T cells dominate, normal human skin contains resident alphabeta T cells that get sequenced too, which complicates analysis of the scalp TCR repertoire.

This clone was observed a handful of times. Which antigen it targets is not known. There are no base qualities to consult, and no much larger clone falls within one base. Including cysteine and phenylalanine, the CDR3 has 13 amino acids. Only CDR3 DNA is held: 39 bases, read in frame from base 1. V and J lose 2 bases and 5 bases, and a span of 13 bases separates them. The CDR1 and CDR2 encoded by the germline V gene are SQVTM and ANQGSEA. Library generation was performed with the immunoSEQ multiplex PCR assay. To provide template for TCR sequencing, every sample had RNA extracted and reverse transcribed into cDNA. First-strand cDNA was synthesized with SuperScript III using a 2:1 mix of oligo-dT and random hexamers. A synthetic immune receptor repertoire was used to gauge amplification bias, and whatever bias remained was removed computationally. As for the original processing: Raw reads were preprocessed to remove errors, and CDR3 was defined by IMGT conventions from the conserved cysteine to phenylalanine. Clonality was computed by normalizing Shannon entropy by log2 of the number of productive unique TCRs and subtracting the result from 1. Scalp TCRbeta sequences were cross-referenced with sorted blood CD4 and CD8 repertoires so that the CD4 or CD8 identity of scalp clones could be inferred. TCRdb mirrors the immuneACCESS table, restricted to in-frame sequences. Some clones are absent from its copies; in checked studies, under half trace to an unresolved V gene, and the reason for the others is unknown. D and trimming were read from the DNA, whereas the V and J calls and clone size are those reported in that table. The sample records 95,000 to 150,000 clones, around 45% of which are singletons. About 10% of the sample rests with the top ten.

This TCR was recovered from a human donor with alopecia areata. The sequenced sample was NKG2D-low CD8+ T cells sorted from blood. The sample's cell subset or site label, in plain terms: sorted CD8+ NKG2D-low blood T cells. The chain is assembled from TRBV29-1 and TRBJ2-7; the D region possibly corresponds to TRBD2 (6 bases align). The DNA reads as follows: TGCAGCGTTGAATCCGGGAGCATCCACGAGCAGTACTTC. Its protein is CSVESGSIHEQYF.